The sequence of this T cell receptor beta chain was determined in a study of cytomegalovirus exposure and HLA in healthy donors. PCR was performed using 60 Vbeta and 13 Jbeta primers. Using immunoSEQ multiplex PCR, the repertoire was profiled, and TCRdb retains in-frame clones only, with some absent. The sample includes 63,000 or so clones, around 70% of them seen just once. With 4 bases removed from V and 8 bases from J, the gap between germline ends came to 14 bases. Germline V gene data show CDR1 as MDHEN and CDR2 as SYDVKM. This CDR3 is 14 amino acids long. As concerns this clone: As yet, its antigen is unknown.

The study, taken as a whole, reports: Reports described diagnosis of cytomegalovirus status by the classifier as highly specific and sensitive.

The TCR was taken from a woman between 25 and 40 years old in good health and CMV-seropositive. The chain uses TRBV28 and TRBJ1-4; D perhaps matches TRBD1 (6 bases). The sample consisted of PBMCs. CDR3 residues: CASSSARDNEKLFF. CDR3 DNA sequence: TGTGCCAGCAGTTCGGCCCGGGACAACGAAAAACTGTTTTTT.